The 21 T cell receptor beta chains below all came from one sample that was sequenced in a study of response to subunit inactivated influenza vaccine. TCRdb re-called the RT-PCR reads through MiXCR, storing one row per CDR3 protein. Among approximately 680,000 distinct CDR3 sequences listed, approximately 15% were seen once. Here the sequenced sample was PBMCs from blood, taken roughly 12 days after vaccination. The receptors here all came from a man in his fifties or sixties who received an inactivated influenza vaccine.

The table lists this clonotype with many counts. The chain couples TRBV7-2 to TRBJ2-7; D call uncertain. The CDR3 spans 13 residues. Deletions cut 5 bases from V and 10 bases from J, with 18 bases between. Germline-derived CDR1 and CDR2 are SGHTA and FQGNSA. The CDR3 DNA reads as TGTGCCAGCAGCCGAGCCGGCGGCCTGGGCCAGTACTTC. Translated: CASSRAGGLGQYF.

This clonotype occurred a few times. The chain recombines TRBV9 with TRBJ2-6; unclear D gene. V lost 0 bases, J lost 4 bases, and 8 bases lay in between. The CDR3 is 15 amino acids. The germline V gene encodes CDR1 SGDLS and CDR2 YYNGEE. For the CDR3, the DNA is TGTGCCAGCAGCGTAGGTTGGGGAGGGGCCAACGTCCTGACTTTC. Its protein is CASSVGWGGANVLTF.

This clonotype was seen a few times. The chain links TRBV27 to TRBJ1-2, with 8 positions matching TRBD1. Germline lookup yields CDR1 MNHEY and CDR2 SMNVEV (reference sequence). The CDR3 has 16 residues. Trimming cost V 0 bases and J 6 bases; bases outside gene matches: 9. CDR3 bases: TGTGCCAGCAGTTTATCCAGGTCGCTGACAGGGGATGGCTACACCTTC. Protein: CASSLSRSLTGDGYTF.

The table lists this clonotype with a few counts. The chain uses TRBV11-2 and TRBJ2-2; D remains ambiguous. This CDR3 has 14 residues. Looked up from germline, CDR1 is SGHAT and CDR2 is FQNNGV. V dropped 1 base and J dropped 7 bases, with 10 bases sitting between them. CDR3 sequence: CASSLGRLSGELFF. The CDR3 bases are TGTGCCAGCAGCTTAGGTCGACTGAGCGGGGAGCTGTTTTTT.

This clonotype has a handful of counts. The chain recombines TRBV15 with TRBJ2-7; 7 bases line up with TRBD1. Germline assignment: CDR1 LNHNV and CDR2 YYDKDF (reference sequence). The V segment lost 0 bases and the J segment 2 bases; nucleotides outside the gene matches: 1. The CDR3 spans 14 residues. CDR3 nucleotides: TGTGCCACCAGCAGAGATACAGGGGCCTACGAGCAGTACTTC. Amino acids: CATSRDTGAYEQYF.

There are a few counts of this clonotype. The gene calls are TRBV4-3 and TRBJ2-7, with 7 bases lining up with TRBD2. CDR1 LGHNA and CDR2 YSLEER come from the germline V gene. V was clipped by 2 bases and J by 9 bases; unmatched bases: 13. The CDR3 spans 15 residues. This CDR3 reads CASSQYKGTSDVQYF. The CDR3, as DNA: TGCGCCAGCAGCCAATACAAGGGAACTAGCGATGTGCAGTACTTC.

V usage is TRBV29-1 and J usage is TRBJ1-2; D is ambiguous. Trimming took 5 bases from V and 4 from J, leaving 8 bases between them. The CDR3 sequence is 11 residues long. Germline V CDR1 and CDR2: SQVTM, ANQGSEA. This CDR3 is CSVWAGYGYTF. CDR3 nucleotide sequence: TGCAGCGTTTGGGCAGGCTATGGCTACACCTTC.

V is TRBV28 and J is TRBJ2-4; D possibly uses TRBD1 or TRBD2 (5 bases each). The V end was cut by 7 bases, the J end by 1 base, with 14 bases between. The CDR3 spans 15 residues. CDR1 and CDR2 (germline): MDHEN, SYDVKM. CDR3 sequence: CASNQRGVAKNIQYF. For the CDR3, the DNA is TGTGCCAGCAACCAGCGAGGGGTGGCCAAAAACATTCAGTACTTC.

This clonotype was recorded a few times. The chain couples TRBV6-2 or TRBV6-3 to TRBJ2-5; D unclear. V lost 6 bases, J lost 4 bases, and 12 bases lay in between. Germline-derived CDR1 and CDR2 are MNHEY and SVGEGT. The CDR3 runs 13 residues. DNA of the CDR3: TGTGCCAGCAGCTACGGCGCGACAGAGACCCAGTACTTC. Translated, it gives CASSYGATETQYF.

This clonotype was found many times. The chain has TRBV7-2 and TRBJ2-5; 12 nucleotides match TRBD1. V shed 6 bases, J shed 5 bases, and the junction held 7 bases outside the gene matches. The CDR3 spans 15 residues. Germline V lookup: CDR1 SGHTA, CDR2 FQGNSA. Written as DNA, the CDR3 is TGTGCCAGCAGTTCCGGGACAGGGGGCTTTGAGACCCAGTACTTC. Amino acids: CASSSGTGGFETQYF.

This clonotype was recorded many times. This CDR3 reads CSVVDRGFHNEQFF. The CDR3 nucleotides are TGCAGCGTTGTGGACAGGGGGTTCCACAATGAGCAGTTCTTC. The chain employs TRBV29-1 and TRBJ2-1, with TRBD1 identical over 10 bases. Per germline, CDR1 SQVTM and CDR2 ANQGSEA. The CDR3 is made up of 14 amino acids. V dropped 4 bases and J dropped 5; count of bases not matched to a gene: 5.

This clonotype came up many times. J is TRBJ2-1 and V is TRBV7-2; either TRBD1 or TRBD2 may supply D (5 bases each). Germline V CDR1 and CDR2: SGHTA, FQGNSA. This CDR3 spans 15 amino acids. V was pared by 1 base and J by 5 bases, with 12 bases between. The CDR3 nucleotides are TGTGCCAGCAGCTTAGTTATCGGGGCAGACAATGAGCAGTTCTTC. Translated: CASSLVIGADNEQFF.

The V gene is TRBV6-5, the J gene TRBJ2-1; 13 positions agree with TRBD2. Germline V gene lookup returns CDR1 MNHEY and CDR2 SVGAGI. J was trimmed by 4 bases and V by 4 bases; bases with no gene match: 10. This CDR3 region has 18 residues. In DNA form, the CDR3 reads TGTGCCAGCAGTTGGGGTTCGGGACTAGCGGGACCTTACAATGAGCAGTTCTTC. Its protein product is CASSWGSGLAGPYNEQFF.

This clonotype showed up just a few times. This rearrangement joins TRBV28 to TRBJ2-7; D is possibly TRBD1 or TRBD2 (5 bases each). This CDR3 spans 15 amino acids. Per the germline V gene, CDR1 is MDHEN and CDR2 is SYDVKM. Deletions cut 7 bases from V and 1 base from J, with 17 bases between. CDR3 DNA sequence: TGTGCCAGCAACATTGGGACGGCTCCATCCTACGAGCAGTACTTC. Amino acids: CASNIGTAPSYEQYF.

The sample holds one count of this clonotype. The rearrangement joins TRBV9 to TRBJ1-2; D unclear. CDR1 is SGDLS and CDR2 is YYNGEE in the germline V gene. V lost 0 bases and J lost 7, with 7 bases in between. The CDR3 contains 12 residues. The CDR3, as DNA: TGTGCCAGCAGCGTAGCTACGGGTGGCTACACCTTC. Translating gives CASSVATGGYTF. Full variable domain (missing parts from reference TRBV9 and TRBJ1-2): DSGVTQTPKHLITATGQRVTLRCSPRSGDLSVYWYQQSLDQGLQFLIQYYNGEERAKGNILERFSAQQFPDLHSELNLSSLELGDSALYFCASSVATGGYTFGSGTRLTVV.

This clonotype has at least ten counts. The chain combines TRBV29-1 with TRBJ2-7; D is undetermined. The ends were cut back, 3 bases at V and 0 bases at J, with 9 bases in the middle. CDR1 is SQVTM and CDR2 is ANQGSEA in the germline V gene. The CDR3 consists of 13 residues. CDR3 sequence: CSVESPISYEQYF. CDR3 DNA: TGCAGCGTTGAGTCTCCCATCTCCTACGAGCAGTACTTC.

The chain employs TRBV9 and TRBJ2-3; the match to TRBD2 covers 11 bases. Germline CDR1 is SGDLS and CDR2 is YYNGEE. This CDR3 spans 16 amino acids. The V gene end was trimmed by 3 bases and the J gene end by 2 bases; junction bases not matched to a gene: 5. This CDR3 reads CASSALAGGTTDTQYF. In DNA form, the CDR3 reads TGTGCCAGCAGCGCTTTAGCGGGGGGGACCACAGATACGCAGTATTTT.

This CDR3 reads CSATRQGLEQFF. In nucleotides, the CDR3 is TGCAGTGCTACCCGACAGGGGCTTGAGCAGTTCTTC. The V call is TRBV20-1, the J call TRBJ2-1; TRBD1 agrees at 8 bases. J lost 9 bases, V lost 4 bases, and 5 bases had no gene match. This CDR3 has 12 residues. Per germline, CDR1 DFQATT and CDR2 SNEGSKA (reference sequence).

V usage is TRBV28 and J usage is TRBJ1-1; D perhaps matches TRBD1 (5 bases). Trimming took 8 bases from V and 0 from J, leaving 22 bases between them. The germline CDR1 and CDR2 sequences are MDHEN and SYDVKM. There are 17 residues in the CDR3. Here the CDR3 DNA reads TGTGCCAGCGTATTAGATGGGGGGATTTTTATGAACACTGAAGCTTTCTTT. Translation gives CASVLDGGIFMNTEAFF.

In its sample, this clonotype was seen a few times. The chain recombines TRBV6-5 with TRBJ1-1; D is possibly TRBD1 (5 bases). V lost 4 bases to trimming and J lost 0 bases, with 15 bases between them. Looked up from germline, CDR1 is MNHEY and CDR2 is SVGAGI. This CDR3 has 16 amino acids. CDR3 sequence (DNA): TGTGCCAGCAGTTCAGTCGTGGGACGAATGAACACTGAAGCTTTCTTT. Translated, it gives CASSSVVGRMNTEAFF.

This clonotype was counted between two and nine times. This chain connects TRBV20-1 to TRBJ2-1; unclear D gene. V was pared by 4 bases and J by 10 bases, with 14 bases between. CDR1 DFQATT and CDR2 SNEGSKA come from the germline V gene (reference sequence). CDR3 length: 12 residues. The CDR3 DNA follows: TGCAGTGCTATCCGGAATGGCATAGAGCAGTTCTTC. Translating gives CSAIRNGIEQFF.